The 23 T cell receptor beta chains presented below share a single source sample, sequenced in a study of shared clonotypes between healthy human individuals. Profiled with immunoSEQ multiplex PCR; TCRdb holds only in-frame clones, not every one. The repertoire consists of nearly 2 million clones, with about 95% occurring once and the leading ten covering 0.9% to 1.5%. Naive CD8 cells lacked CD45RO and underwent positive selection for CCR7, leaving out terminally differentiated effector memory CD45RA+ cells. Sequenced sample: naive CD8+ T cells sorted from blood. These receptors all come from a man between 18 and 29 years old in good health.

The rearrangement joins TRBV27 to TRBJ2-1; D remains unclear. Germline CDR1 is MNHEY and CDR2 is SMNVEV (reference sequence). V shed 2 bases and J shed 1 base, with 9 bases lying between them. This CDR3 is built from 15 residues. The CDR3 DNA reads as TGTGCCAGCAGTTTAGCCTGGGGTTCCTACAATGAGCAGTTCTTC. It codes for CASSLAWGSYNEQFF.

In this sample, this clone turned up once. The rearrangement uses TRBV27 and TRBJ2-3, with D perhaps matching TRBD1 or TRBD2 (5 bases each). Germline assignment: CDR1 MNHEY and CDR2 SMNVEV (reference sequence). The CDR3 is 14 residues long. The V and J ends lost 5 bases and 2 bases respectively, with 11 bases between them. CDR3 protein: CASSLDGATDTQYF. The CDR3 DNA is TGTGCCAGCAGTCTCGACGGGGCCACAGATACGCAGTATTTT.

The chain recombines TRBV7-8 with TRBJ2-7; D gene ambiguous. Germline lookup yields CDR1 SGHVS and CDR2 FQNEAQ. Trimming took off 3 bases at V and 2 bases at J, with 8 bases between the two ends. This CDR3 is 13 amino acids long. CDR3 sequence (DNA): TGTGCCAGCAGCTTTGGGGATCCCTACGAGCAGTACTTC. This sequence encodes CASSFGDPYEQYF. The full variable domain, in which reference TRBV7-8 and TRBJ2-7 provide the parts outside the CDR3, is GAGVSQSPRYKVAKRGQDVALRCDPISGHVSLFWYQQALGQGPEFLTYFQNEAQLDKSGLPSDRFFAERPEGSVSTLKIQRTQQEDSAVYLCASSFGDPYEQYFGPGTRLTVT.

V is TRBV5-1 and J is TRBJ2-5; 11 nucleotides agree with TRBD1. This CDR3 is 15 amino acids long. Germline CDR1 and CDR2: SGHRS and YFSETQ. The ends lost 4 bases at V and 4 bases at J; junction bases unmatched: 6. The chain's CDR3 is CASSGGTGGGETQYF. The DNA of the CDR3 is TGCGCCAGCAGCGGAGGGACAGGGGGAGGAGAGACCCAGTACTTC. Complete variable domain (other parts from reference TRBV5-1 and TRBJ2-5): KAGVTQTPRYLIKTRGQQVTLSCSPISGHRSVSWYQQTPGQGLQFLFEYFSETQRNKGNFPGRFSGRQFSNSRSEMNVSTLELGDSALYLCASSGGTGGGETQYFGPGTRLLVL.

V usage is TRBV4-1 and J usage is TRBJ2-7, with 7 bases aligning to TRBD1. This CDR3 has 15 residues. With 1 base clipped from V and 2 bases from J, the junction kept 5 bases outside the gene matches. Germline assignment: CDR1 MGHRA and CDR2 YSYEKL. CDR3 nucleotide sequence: TGCGCCAGCAGCCAAGGGTCGGGGACAGCCTACGAGCAGTACTTC. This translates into CASSQGSGTAYEQYF.

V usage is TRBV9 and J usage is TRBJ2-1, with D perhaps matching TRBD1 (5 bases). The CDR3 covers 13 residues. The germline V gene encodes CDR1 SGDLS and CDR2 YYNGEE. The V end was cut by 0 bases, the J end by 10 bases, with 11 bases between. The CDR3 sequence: CASSVEVAGEQFF. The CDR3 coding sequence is TGTGCCAGCAGCGTAGAAGTGGCAGGGGAGCAGTTCTTC.

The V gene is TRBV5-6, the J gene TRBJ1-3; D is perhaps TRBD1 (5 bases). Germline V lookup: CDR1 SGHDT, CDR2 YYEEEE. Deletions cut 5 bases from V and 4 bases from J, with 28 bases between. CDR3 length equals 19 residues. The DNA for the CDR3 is TGTGCCAGCAGGTTGAGTACTGTCTGGGGACGGAGCGAGGGAAACACCATATATTTT. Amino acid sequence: CASRLSTVWGRSEGNTIYF.

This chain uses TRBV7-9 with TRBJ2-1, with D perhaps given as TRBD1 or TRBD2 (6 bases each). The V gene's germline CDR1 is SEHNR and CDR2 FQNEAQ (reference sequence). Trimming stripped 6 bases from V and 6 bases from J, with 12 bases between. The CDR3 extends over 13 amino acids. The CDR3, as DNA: TGTGCCAGCAGAAAGGGGGGAAGCAATGAGCAGTTCTTC. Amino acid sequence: CASRKGGSNEQFF.

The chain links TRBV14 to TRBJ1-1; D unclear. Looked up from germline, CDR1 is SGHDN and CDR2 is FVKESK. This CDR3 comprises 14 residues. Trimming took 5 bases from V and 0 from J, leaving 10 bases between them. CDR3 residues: CASSDRELNTEAFF. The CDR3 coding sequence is TGTGCCAGCAGCGATCGGGAGCTGAACACTGAAGCTTTCTTT. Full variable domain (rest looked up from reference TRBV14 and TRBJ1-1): EAGVTQFPSHSVIEKGQTVTLRCDPISGHDNLYWYRRVMGKEIKFLLHFVKESKQDESGMPNNRFLAERTGGTYSTLKVQPAELEDSGVYFCASSDRELNTEAFFGQGTRLTVV.

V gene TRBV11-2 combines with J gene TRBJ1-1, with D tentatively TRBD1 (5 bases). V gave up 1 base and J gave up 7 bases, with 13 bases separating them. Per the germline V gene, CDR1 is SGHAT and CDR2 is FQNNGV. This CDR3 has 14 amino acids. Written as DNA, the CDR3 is TGTGCCAGCAGCTTAGCGAGGGGAGGGGATGAAGCTTTCTTT. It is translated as CASSLARGGDEAFF.

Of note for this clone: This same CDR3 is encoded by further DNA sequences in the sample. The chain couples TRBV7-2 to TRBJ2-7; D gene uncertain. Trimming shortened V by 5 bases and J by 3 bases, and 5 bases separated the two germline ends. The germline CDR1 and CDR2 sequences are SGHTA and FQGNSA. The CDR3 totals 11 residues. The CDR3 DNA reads TGTGCCAGCAGCCCTGACTACGAGCAGTACTTC. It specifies CASSPDYEQYF.

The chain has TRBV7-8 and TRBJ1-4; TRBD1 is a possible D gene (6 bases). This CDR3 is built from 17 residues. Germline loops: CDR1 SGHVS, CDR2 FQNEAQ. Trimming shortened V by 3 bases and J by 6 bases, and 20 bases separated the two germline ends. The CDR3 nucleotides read TGTGCCAGCAGCTTTAGAGGCGGGGGGCGCGGGGATGAAAAACTGTTTTTT. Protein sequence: CASSFRGGGRGDEKLFF.

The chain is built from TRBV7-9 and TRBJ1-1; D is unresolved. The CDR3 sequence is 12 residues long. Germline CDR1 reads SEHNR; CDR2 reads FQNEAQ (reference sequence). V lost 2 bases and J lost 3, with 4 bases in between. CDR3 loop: CASSLIHTEAFF. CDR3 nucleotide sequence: TGTGCCAGCAGCTTAATCCACACTGAAGCTTTCTTT.

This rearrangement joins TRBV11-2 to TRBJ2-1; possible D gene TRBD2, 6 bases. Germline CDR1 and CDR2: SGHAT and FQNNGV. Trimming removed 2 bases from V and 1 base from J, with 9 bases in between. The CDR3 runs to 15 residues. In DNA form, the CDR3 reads TGTGCCAGCAGCTTAACGGGGGAGTCCTACAATGAGCAGTTCTTC. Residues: CASSLTGESYNEQFF.

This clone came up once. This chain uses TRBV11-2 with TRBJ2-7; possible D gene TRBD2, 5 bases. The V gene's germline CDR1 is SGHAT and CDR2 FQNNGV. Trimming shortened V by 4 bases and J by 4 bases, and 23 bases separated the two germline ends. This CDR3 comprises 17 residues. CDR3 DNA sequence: TGTGCCAGCAGCTCCCTTCCGGGGATTGGGCCTCGGTACGAGCAGTACTTC. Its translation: CASSSLPGIGPRYEQYF.

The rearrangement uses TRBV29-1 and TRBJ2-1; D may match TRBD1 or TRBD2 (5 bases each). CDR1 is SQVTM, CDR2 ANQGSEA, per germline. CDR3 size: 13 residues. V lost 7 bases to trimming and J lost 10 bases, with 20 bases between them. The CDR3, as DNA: TGCAGCGCGGTCTGGTGGGACGGCCAAGAGCAGTTCTTC. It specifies CSAVWWDGQEQFF.

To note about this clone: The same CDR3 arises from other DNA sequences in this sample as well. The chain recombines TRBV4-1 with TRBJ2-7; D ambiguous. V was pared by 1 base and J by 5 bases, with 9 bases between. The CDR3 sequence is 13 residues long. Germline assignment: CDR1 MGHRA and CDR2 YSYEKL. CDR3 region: CASSQVGSHEQYF. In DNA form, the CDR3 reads TGCGCCAGCAGCCAAGTAGGATCCCACGAGCAGTACTTC.

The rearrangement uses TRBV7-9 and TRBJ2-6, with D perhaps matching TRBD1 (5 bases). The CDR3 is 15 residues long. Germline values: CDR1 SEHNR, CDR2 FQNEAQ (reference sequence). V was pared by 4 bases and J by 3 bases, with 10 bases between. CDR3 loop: CASSSKGLGANVLTF. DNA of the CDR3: TGTGCCAGCAGCTCCAAGGGGCTTGGGGCCAACGTCCTGACTTTC.

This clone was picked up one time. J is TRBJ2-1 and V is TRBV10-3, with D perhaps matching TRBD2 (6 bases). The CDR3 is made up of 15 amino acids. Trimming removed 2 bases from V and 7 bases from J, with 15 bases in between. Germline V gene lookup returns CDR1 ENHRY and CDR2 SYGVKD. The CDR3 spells CAISESLRERNEQFF. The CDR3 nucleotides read TGTGCCATCAGTGAGAGTCTCCGGGAGAGGAATGAGCAGTTCTTC.

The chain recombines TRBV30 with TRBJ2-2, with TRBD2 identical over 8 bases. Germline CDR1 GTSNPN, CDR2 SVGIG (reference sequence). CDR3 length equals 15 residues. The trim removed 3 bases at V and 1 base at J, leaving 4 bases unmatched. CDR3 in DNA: TGTGCCTGGAGCGTAGCGGGGTGGAACACCGGGGAGCTGTTTTTT. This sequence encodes CAWSVAGWNTGELFF.

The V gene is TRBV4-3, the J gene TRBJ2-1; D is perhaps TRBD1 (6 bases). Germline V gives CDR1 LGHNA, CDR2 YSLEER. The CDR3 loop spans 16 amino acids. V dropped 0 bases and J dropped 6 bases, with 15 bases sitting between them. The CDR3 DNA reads TGCGCCAGCAGCCAAGAGGACAGTTCCGAGGCCAATGAGCAGTTCTTC. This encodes CASSQEDSSEANEQFF.

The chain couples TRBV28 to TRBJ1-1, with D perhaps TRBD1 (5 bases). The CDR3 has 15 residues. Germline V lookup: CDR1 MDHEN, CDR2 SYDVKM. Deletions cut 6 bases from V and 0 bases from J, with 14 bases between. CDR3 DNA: TGTGCCAGCAGCACTTTGGGGGAAATGAACACTGAAGCTTTCTTT. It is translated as CASSTLGEMNTEAFF.

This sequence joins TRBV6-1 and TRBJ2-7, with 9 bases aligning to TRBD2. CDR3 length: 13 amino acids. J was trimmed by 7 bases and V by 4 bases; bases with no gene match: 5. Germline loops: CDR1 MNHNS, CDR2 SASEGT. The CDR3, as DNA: TGTGCCAGCAGTGGCGGGGGGGGGCGGGAGCAGTACTTC. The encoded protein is CASSGGGGREQYF.